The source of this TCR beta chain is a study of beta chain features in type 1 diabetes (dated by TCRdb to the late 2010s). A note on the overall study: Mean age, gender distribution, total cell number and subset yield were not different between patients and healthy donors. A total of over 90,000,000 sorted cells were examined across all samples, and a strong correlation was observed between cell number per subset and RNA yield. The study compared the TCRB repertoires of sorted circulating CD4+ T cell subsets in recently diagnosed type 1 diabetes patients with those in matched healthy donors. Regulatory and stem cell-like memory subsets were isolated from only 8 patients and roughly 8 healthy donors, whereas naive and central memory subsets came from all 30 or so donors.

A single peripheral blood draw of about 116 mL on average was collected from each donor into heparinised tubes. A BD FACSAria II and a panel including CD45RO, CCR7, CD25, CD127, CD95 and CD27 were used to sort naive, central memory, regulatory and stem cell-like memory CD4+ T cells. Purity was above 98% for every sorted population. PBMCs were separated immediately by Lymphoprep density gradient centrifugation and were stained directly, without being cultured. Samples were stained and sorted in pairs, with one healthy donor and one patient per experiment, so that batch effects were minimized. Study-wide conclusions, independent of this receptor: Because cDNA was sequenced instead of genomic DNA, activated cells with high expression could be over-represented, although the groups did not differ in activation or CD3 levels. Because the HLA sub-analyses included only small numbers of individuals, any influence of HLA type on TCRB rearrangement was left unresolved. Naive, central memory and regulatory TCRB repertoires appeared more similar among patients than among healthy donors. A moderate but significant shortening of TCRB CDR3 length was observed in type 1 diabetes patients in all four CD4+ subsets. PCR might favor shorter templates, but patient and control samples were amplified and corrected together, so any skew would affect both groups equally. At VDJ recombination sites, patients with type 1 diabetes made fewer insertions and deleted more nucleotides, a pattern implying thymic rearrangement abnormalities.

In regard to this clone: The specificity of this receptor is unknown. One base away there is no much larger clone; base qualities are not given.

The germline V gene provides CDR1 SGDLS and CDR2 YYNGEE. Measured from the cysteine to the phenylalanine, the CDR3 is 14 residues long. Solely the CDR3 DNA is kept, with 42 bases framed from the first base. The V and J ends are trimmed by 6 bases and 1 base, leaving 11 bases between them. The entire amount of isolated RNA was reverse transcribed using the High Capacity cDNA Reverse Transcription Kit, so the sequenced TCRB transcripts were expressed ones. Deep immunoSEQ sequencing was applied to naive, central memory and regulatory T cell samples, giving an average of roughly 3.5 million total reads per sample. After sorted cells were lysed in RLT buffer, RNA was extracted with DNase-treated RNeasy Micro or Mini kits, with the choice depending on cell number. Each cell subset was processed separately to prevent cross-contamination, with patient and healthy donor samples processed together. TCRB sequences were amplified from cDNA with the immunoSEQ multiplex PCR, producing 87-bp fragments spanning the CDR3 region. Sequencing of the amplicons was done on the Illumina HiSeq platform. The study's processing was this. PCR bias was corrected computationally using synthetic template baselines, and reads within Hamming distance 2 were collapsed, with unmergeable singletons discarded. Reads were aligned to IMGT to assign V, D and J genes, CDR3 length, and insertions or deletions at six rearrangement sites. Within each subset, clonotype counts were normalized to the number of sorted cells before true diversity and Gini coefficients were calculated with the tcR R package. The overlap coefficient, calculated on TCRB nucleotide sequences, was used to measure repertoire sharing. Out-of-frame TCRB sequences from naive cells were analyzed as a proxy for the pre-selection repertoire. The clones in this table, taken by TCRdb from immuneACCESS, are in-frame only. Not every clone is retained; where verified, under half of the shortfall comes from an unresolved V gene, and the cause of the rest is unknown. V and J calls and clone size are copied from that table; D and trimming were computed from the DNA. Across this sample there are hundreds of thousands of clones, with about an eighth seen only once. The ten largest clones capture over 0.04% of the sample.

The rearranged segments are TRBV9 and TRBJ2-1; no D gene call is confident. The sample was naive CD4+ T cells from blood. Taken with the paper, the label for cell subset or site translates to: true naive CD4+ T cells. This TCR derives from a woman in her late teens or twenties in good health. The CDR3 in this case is CASTPNPSYNEQFF. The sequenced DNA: TGTGCCAGCACCCCAAACCCATCCTACAATGAGCAGTTCTTC.